Below are 18 T cell receptor beta chains sequenced from a single sample in a study of CD8 T cells in ankylosing spondylitis listed by TCRdb under 2017. The library was made by 5' RACE. Sequencing used an Illumina HiSeq 2500. In TCRdb, the public reads were trimmed at Q25 with fastp and aligned with MiXCR, with productive beta chains retained. All rows with the same CDR3 protein become a single entry with the most common DNA and genes. This sample lists some 200,000 distinct CDR3 sequences; roughly 18% were detected once. Around 4.5% of the sample is taken by the ten largest. Input material: blood, either unsorted or a sorted T cell fraction (not recorded which). The receptors stem from a male donor aged 10 to 35 with ankylosing spondylitis or in good health (not recorded which). Donor details come from another sample of the same person, matched by shared clones.

This clonotype was seen ten or more times. The chain employs TRBV4-1 and TRBJ1-4; D is unresolved. Trimming took off 4 bases at V and 0 bases at J, with 6 bases between the two ends. Germline V lookup: CDR1 MGHRA, CDR2 YSYEKL. CDR3 length: 14 amino acids. The CDR3 is CASSPGTTNEKLFF. Written as DNA, the CDR3 is TGCGCCAGCAGCCCCGGGACAACTAATGAAAAACTGTTTTTT.

This clonotype was detected ten times or more. V and J are TRBV7-9 and TRBJ2-7, with D perhaps matching TRBD1 (6 bases). The germline gives CDR1 SEHNR, CDR2 FQNEAQ (reference sequence). The germline V and J ends were trimmed by 4 bases and 1 base, with 11 bases remaining between them. The CDR3 is made up of 14 amino acids. CDR3 region: CASSSLRGSYEQYF. The CDR3, as DNA: TGTGCCAGCAGCTCGCTCAGGGGTTCCTACGAGCAGTACTTC.

This clonotype was counted at least ten times. The chain employs TRBV5-1 and TRBJ2-1; D unresolved. Germline V gives CDR1 SGHRS, CDR2 YFSETQ. This CDR3 spans 12 amino acids. V was cut by 0 bases and J by 7 bases, with 5 bases left in between. This CDR3 reads CASSLGQNEQFF. The CDR3 DNA sequence: TGCGCCAGCAGCTTGGGGCAGAATGAGCAGTTCTTC.

This clonotype came up many times. V gene TRBV5-1 combines with J gene TRBJ2-2; 8 bases fit TRBD1. The V gene end was trimmed by 4 bases and the J gene end by 2 bases; junction bases not matched to a gene: 16. This CDR3 contains 19 residues. Germline V gives CDR1 SGHRS, CDR2 YFSETQ. The CDR3 region is CASSLRPLGQGGNTGELFF. In DNA form, the CDR3 reads TGCGCCAGCAGCCTCCGACCCCTCGGACAGGGCGGAAACACCGGGGAGCTGTTTTTT.

This clonotype has ten or more counts. CDR3 residues: CSARGIIRDSYNEQFF. The CDR3 DNA reads TGCAGTGCTAGGGGTATCATCCGGGACAGCTACAATGAGCAGTTCTTC. J is TRBJ2-1 and V is TRBV20-1, with TRBD1 identical over 7 bases. This CDR3 region has 16 residues. V lost 3 bases, J lost 3 bases, and 11 bases stayed unmatched. CDR1 is DFQATT and CDR2 is SNEGSKA in the germline V gene (reference sequence).

This clonotype has ten or more counts. J is TRBJ2-5 and V is TRBV11-2, with TRBD1 matching 11 bases. Germline loops: CDR1 SGHAT, CDR2 FQNNGV. The V and J ends lost 3 bases and 2 bases, in that order; junction bases with no gene match: 2. The CDR3 runs 15 residues. In nucleotides, the CDR3 is TGTGCCAGCAGCTTCGGGACAGGGGGACAAGAGACCCAGTACTTC. Amino acids: CASSFGTGGQETQYF. Full variable domain (remainder filled in from reference TRBV11-2 and TRBJ2-5): EAGVAQSPRYKIIEKRQSVAFWCNPISGHATLYWYQQILGQGPKLLIQFQNNGVVDDSQLPKDRFSAERLKGVDSTLKIQPAKLEDSAVYLCASSFGTGGQETQYFGPGTRLLVL.

This clonotype was observed a single time. The chain employs TRBV7-2 and TRBJ2-3; D unclear. Germline CDR1 SGHTA, CDR2 FQGNSA. CDR3 length: 15 residues. The V and J ends lost 1 base and 0 bases respectively, with 8 bases between them. CDR3 sequence: CASSLERPSTDTQYF. The CDR3 DNA reads TGTGCCAGCAGCTTAGAGCGCCCTAGCACAGATACGCAGTATTTT.

This clonotype showed up many times. The junction departs from germline at one end; a sequencing error may be responsible. This chain uses TRBV11-2 with TRBJ1-1; D remains unclear. The CDR3 has 13 amino acids. CDR1 SGHAT and CDR2 FQNNGV come from the germline V gene. For the CDR3, the DNA is TGTGCCAGCAGGTTAGTTGCCTGGGCTGAAGCTTTCTTT. Its protein is CASRLVAWAEAFF.

This clonotype was counted ten times or more. The chain uses TRBV6-2 or TRBV6-3 and TRBJ2-7; a weak D match, TRBD2 (5 bases). CDR1 and CDR2 (germline): MNHEY, SVGEGT. The V and J ends lost 8 bases and 2 bases respectively, with 16 bases between them. The CDR3 is 14 residues long. Here the CDR3 reads CASLPVARAYEQYF. In DNA, the CDR3 is TGTGCCAGCCTACCGGTAGCGCGGGCCTACGAGCAGTACTTC.

The chain has TRBV20-1 and TRBJ2-5; 9 bases agree with TRBD2. CDR3 length: 20 residues. Per germline, CDR1 DFQATT and CDR2 SNEGSKA (reference sequence). The ends lost 1 base at V and 5 bases at J; junction bases unmatched: 23. The CDR3 DNA follows: TGCAGTGCTAGAGGACTAGGCGTTTGGCGGGAGGGACCTCCGGGGGAGACCCAGTACTTC. As protein: CSARGLGVWREGPPGETQYF.

This clonotype occurred many times. The chain carries TRBV20-1 and TRBJ2-3; D is ambiguous. Per the germline V gene, CDR1 is DFQATT and CDR2 is SNEGSKA (reference sequence). The CDR3 is 14 residues long. V dropped 3 bases and J dropped 2 bases, with 12 bases sitting between them. CDR3 protein: CSASSSRLTDTQYF. CDR3 DNA sequence: TGCAGTGCTAGTTCATCCAGACTCACAGATACGCAGTATTTT.

This clonotype was seen many times. The CDR3 nucleotides are TGTGCCAGCAGCTTAGATTCACTAGCGGCAATTCCCTACAATGAGCAGTTCTTC. Translating gives CASSLDSLAAIPYNEQFF. The J gene is TRBJ2-1, the V gene TRBV11-2; 8 bases are shared with TRBD2. Germline CDR1 reads SGHAT; CDR2 reads FQNNGV. Trimming took 0 bases from V and 2 from J; bases not matched to a gene: 9. CDR3 length: 18 residues. Full variable domain (missing parts from reference TRBV11-2 and TRBJ2-1): EAGVAQSPRYKIIEKRQSVAFWCNPISGHATLYWYQQILGQGPKLLIQFQNNGVVDDSQLPKDRFSAERLKGVDSTLKIQPAKLEDSAVYLCASSLDSLAAIPYNEQFFGPGTRLTVL.

This clonotype occurred many times. The chain links TRBV4-3 to TRBJ2-1; 12 bases map to TRBD2. The germline gives CDR1 LGHNA, CDR2 YSLEER. With V trimmed by 1 base and J by 9 bases, 4 bases remained unmatched. This CDR3 has 15 residues. DNA for the CDR3: TGCGCCAGCAGCCAAGGACTAGCGGGGGCCCGTGAGCAGTTCTTC. This codes for CASSQGLAGAREQFF.

There are many counts of this clonotype. This rearrangement joins TRBV11-2 to TRBJ2-7; 8 bases are a match to TRBD2. CDR1 and CDR2 from the germline V gene are SGHAT and FQNNGV. V lost 1 base to trimming and J lost 0 bases; unmatched junction nucleotides: 11. This CDR3 contains 18 residues. CDR3 DNA: TGTGCCAGCAGCTTAGTCGGTAGCGGGATCCTTGGCTCCTACGAGCAGTACGTC. This sequence encodes CASSLVGSGILGSYEQYV.

The sample holds many counts of this clonotype. This sequence joins TRBV3-1 and TRBJ1-3; a possible D gene is TRBD1 (5 bases). Germline CDR1 is LGHDT and CDR2 is YNNKEL (reference sequence). The germline V and J ends were trimmed by 7 bases and 0 bases, with 13 bases remaining between them. This CDR3 comprises 15 residues. The CDR3 bases are TGTGCCAGCAATTTGGGGACGCTCTCTGGAAACACCATATATTTT. Its protein product is CASNLGTLSGNTIYF.

This clonotype occurred many times. The V call is TRBV20-1, the J call TRBJ2-3; 8 bases line up with TRBD2. Germline lookup yields CDR1 DFQATT and CDR2 SNEGSKA (reference sequence). The junction had 6 bases not matched to a gene; V was cut back by 2 bases and J by 2 bases. CDR3 size: 15 residues. CDR3 region: CSARKPSGFTDTQYF. As DNA, the CDR3 is TGCAGTGCTAGAAAGCCTAGCGGGTTCACAGATACGCAGTATTTT.

This clonotype was found a few times. In DNA, the CDR3 is TGTGCCAGCAGCCAAGATACAGGAGTCGCGTTCTTC. This translates into CASSQDTGVAFF. The chain recombines TRBV3-1 with TRBJ2-1, with D possibly matching TRBD1 (5 bases). V was pared by 0 bases and J by 15 bases, with 12 bases between. CDR3 length: 12 amino acids. CDR1 is LGHDT and CDR2 is YNNKEL in the germline V gene (reference sequence).

This clonotype was recorded at least ten times. The V gene is TRBV30, the J gene TRBJ2-5; D remains unclear. V was trimmed by 0 bases and J by 6 bases, leaving 8 bases between them. Looked up from germline, CDR1 is GTSNPN and CDR2 is SVGIG (reference sequence). The CDR3 length is 12 residues. CDR3 bases: TGTGCCTGGAGTGTCCTGCGACAGACCCAGTACTTC. This sequence encodes CAWSVLRQTQYF.